One and the same sample provided the 25 T cell receptor beta chains below, sequenced in a study of OX40 agonist ivuxolimab in advanced cancers. The data were produced by immunoSEQ multiplex PCR, yet TCRdb's version contains in-frame clones alone and is incomplete. Of 72,000 or so clones listed, about four fifths are singletons. Sample: CD4+ or CD8+ T cells sorted from blood, taken in a trial of the OX40 agonist ivuxolimab. These receptors were obtained from an adult with an advanced solid tumor such as melanoma, head and neck, liver or kidney cancer.

The chain recombines TRBV19 with TRBJ1-1; the D gene is possibly TRBD1 (5 bases). Germline V gene sequence: CDR1 LNHDA, CDR2 SQIVND (reference sequence). This CDR3 has 15 residues. The ends were cut back, 9 bases at V and 0 bases at J, with 17 bases in the middle. In nucleotides, the CDR3 is TGTGCCAGCAGTCTCAAGGACACCTTGAACACTGAAGCTTTCTTT. Its protein is CASSLKDTLNTEAFF.

The V and J genes are TRBV7-3 and TRBJ2-5, with TRBD2 identical over 7 bases. CDR1 and CDR2 from the germline V gene are SGHTA and FQGTGA. The CDR3 loop spans 13 amino acids. V gave up 5 bases and J gave up 4 bases; unmatched junction bases: 4. The chain's CDR3 is CASSKSGVETQYF. CDR3 sequence (DNA): TGTGCCAGCAGCAAGAGCGGGGTAGAGACCCAGTACTTC.

The chain employs TRBV21-1 and TRBJ1-1. TRBV21-1 is tagged as a pseudogene. The length of the CDR3 is 12 residues. This chain's CDR3 is CASSHLRGEAFF. For the CDR3, the DNA is TGTGCCAGCTCTCACTTGAGGGGTGAAGCTTTCTTT.

This sequence joins TRBV4-2 and TRBJ2-5, with D perhaps matching TRBD1 or TRBD2 (5 bases each). Between the trimmed V and J ends, which lost 1 base and 3 bases, there was a span of 12 bases. Per germline, CDR1 LGHNA and CDR2 YNFKEQ. The CDR3 runs to 15 residues. The CDR3 spells CASSQAGANKETQYF. CDR3 in DNA: TGTGCCAGCAGCCAAGCCGGGGCCAATAAAGAGACCCAGTACTTC.

This chain uses TRBV7-9 with TRBJ1-6; D is unclear. CDR1 and CDR2 (germline): SEHNR, FQNEAQ (reference sequence). V was clipped by 7 bases and J by 8 bases, with 18 bases between them. The CDR3 is 15 residues long. The CDR3 DNA sequence: TGTGCCAGCACCCGAGACATGGCGGACGATTCACCCCTCCACTTT. Its translation: CASTRDMADDSPLHF.

V is TRBV5-5 and J is TRBJ1-2, with 8 bases lining up with TRBD1. The germline gives CDR1 SGHKS, CDR2 YYEKEE (reference sequence). J was trimmed by 7 bases and V by 0 bases; bases with no gene match: 11. CDR3 length: 16 amino acids. As DNA, the CDR3 is TGTGCCAGCAGCTTGGATAGGACAGGGAAGGGGACTGGCTACACCTTC. Translated, it gives CASSLDRTGKGTGYTF.

The chain uses TRBV10-3 and TRBJ2-3; 11 bases are shared with TRBD2. This CDR3 region has 16 residues. J gave up 5 bases and V 3 bases, and 7 bases lay outside the gene matches. Germline V CDR1 and CDR2: ENHRY, SYGVKD. The CDR3 DNA sequence: TGTGCCATCAGTGAATTTAGCGGGGGGGCCGGAGATACGCAGTATTTT. Translation gives CAISEFSGGAGDTQYF.

The V call is TRBV30, the J call TRBJ2-5, with 7 bases matching TRBD2. Trimming at V came to 3 bases and at J to 1 base, leaving 8 bases not matched to a gene. Germline V gives CDR1 GTSNPN, CDR2 SVGIG (reference sequence). The CDR3 length is 15 residues. The CDR3 loop reads CAWRYSGTIQETQYF. CDR3 nucleotides: TGTGCCTGGAGGTACTCAGGGACTATCCAAGAGACCCAGTACTTC. The variable domain in full, completed from reference TRBV30 and TRBJ2-5, reads SQTIHQWPATLVQPVGSPLSLECTVEGTSNPNLYWYRQAAGRGLQLLFYSVGIGQISSEVPQNLSASRPQDRQFILSSKKLLLSDSGFYLCAWRYSGTIQETQYFGPGTRLLVL.

The chain's CDR3 is CASSQDKTQSYSYEQYF. The CDR3 DNA reads as TGCGCCAGCAGCCAAGATAAAACCCAATCCTATTCCTACGAGCAGTACTTC. This rearrangement joins TRBV4-3 to TRBJ2-7, with no clear D. The CDR3 extends over 17 amino acids. Germline CDR1 reads LGHNA; CDR2 reads YSLEER. V lost 0 bases and J lost 1, with 16 bases in between.

The table lists this clone with a count of one. V is TRBV4-2 and J is TRBJ1-2; 8 positions agree with TRBD1. V was clipped by 0 bases and J by 4 bases; unmatched bases: 4. The CDR3 length is 15 residues. CDR1 is LGHNA and CDR2 is YNFKEQ in the germline V gene. Here the CDR3 reads CASSQDSTGVYGYTF. In nucleotides, the CDR3 is TGTGCCAGCAGCCAAGATTCGACAGGGGTCTATGGCTACACCTTC.

This chain connects TRBV12-5 to TRBJ2-3; D not resolved. Germline V gene lookup returns CDR1 LGHNT and CDR2 FRNRAP. This CDR3 is 13 amino acids long. Trimming took off 1 base at V and 2 bases at J, with 4 bases between the two ends. The CDR3 DNA is TGTGCTAGTGGTTTGGACCTCACAGATACGCAGTATTTT. Its protein product is CASGLDLTDTQYF.

The chain carries TRBV12-5 and TRBJ1-6; perhaps TRBD1 as D (5 bases). The CDR3 is made up of 16 amino acids. Germline V gene data show CDR1 as LGHNT and CDR2 as FRNRAP. The V end was cut by 3 bases, the J end by 4 bases, with 13 bases between. The DNA of the CDR3 is TGTGCTAGTGGTTTCATCGACAGCGCATATAATTCACCCCTCCACTTT. As protein: CASGFIDSAYNSPLHF.

The gene calls are TRBV5-4 and TRBJ1-3, with 8 bases identical to TRBD1. The CDR3 totals 15 residues. CDR1 and CDR2 (germline): SGHNT, YYREEE (reference sequence). The V gene end was trimmed by 4 bases and the J gene end by 4 bases; junction bases not matched to a gene: 7. CDR3 DNA: TGTGCCAGCAGCCCCCAGGGGGCGCAAGGAAACACCATATATTTT. This encodes CASSPQGAQGNTIYF.

V gene TRBV18 combines with J gene TRBJ1-3; no clear D. Trimming removed 1 base at V and 0 bases at J, with 10 bases between. This CDR3 is 16 amino acids long. Germline CDR1 is KGHSH and CDR2 is LQKENI. The CDR3 nucleotides read TGTGCCAGCTCACCACAAACAGTTGGCTCTGGAAACACCATATATTTT. Translation: CASSPQTVGSGNTIYF.

This clone was counted between two and nine times. The chain is built from TRBV4-2 and TRBJ1-6; perhaps TRBD1 as D (6 bases). V was cut by 4 bases and J by 10 bases, with 20 bases left in between. Per germline, CDR1 LGHNA and CDR2 YNFKEQ. The CDR3 is 16 amino acids. DNA for the CDR3: TGTGCCAGCAGCCCTCGGCTAGGGGGTGGGGGATCACCCCTCCACTTT. This sequence encodes CASSPRLGGGGSPLHF.

A remark on this clone: One end of the junction is discordant with germline, which a read error may explain. V gene TRBV5-6 combines with J gene TRBJ2-5; 7 bases align to TRBD1. In germline, CDR1 is SGHDT, CDR2 YYEEEE. This CDR3 comprises 14 residues. The CDR3 protein is CASTGAAGQETQYF. DNA for the CDR3: TGTGCAAGCACAGGGGCCGCGGGCCAAGAGACCCAGTACTTC. The variable domain in full, completed from reference TRBV5-6 and TRBJ2-5, reads DAGVTQSPTHLIKTRGQQVTLRCSPKSGHDTVSWYQQALGQGPQFIFQYYEEEERQRGNFPDRFSGHQFPNYSSELNVNALLLGDSALYLCASTGAAGQETQYFGPGTRLLVL.

The rearrangement uses TRBV7-3 and TRBJ1-1; 9 nucleotides line up with TRBD1. Germline CDR1 and CDR2: SGHTA and FQGTGA. V was clipped by 5 bases and J by 5 bases; unmatched bases: 3. The CDR3 spans 13 residues. CDR3: CASSMTGGTEAFF. In DNA form, the CDR3 reads TGTGCCAGCAGCATGACAGGGGGAACTGAAGCTTTCTTT.

This clone appeared a single time. The rearrangement links TRBV7-2 to TRBJ2-1; D possibly corresponds to TRBD2 (6 bases). The germline CDR1 and CDR2 sequences are SGHTA and FQGNSA. Trimming took 6 bases from V and 8 from J, leaving 14 bases between them. This CDR3 spans 13 amino acids. CDR3 nucleotide sequence: TGTGCCAGCAGTCGACTAGTTGGTGATGAGCAGTTCTTC. This encodes CASSRLVGDEQFF.

The chain couples TRBV7-6 to TRBJ2-7; D remains ambiguous. In germline, CDR1 is SGHVS, CDR2 FNYEAQ. This CDR3 comprises 12 residues. The V end was cut by 5 bases, the J end by 5 bases, with 10 bases between. CDR3 residues: CASSPHGDEQYF. The DNA of the CDR3 is TGTGCCAGCAGCCCCCATGGGGACGAGCAGTACTTC.

The genes are TRBV7-7 and TRBJ2-5, with a possible D match to TRBD1 (6 bases). Germline CDR1 and CDR2: SSHAT and FNYEAQ (reference sequence). This CDR3 region has 14 residues. Trimming pared 3 bases from V and 1 base from J, leaving 9 bases between. The CDR3 is CASSLQTGQETQYF. The CDR3 DNA reads TGTGCCAGCAGCTTGCAGACAGGCCAAGAGACCCAGTACTTC.

This clone showed up just once. This sequence joins TRBV30 and TRBJ1-2; D perhaps matches TRBD1 (6 bases). This CDR3 spans 16 amino acids. The V end lost 5 bases, the J end lost 8 bases, and 27 bases lay between the germline ends. CDR1 is GTSNPN and CDR2 is SVGIG in the germline V gene (reference sequence). The CDR3 DNA sequence: TGTGCCTGGGCCGGGGACAAGAGCCGCCTTAGGAGGGGCTACACCTTC. This codes for CAWAGDKSRLRRGYTF. Full variable domain (missing parts from reference TRBV30 and TRBJ1-2): SQTIHQWPATLVQPVGSPLSLECTVEGTSNPNLYWYRQAAGRGLQLLFYSVGIGQISSEVPQNLSASRPQDRQFILSSKKLLLSDSGFYLCAWAGDKSRLRRGYTFGSGTRLTVV.

The V and J genes are TRBV19 and TRBJ1-4, with D unresolved. The CDR3 totals 14 residues. Trimming removed 3 bases at V and 0 bases at J, with 5 bases between. Germline V gene sequence: CDR1 LNHDA, CDR2 SQIVND (reference sequence). The CDR3 is CASSIYATNEKLFF. CDR3 DNA sequence: TGTGCCAGTAGTATCTACGCAACTAATGAAAAACTGTTTTTT. Combining the CDR3 with reference TRBV19 and TRBJ1-4 gives the whole variable domain DGGITQSPKYLFRKEGQNVTLSCEQNLNHDAMYWYRQDPGQGLRLIYYSQIVNDFQKGDIAEGYSVSREKKESFPLTVTSAQKNPTAFYLCASSIYATNEKLFFGSGTQLSVL.

The J gene is TRBJ2-5, the V gene TRBV21-1; TRBD1, the table's D call, lacks a check against the DNA. TRBV21-1 is a pseudogene locus. The CDR3 loop spans 16 amino acids. In DNA, the CDR3 is TGTGCCAGCAGCCTCCTTACAGGGGGCGCATCAGAGACCCAGTACTTC. This translates into CASSLLTGGASETQYF.

The V call is TRBV7-8, the J call TRBJ2-5; 8 bases align to TRBD2. CDR3 length equals 16 residues. Germline trimming cut 0 bases from V and 4 bases from J; bases unmatched to any gene: 7. CDR1 and CDR2 (germline): SGHVS, FQNEAQ. The CDR3 DNA follows: TGTGCCAGCAGCTTAGCGTCTCGGGGGGGCCTAGAGACCCAGTACTTC. As protein: CASSLASRGGLETQYF.

In this sample, this clone turned up once. The V and J genes are TRBV18 and TRBJ2-7; D possibly matches TRBD1 or TRBD2 (7 bases each). This CDR3 comprises 15 residues. CDR1 and CDR2 (germline): KGHSH, LQKENI. The ends were cut back, 0 bases at V and 3 bases at J, with 12 bases in the middle. DNA for the CDR3: TGTGCCAGCTCACCACCGGGAGGGGGCTACTACGAGCAGTACTTC. As protein: CASSPPGGGYYEQYF.